This T cell receptor (beta chain) was identified in a study of CD8 T cells in Susac syndrome. Random hexamers were used to reverse transcribe the RNA input (about 0.45 to 1 ug). TCRdb reprocessed the immunoSEQ multiplex PCR reads with MiXCR, giving one entry per CDR3 protein. The data hold about 150,000 distinct CDR3 sequences, with 85% to 95% observed a single time. CDR3 size: 13 residues. Trimming stripped 5 bases from V and 8 bases from J, with 15 bases between. The source material was CD4+ T cells from PBMCs. The chain couples TRBV12-3 or TRBV12-4 to TRBJ1-1; D is possibly TRBD1 (6 bases). The sequence came from a human donor with multiple sclerosis. The CDR3 nucleotides read TGTGCCAGCAGTCCGACAGGAGGGGCCGAAGCTTTCTTT. This translates into CASSPTGGAEAFF.